Listed below are T cell receptor beta chains from one sample, sequenced in a study of control samples from healthy donors and cancer patients. Sequenced by immunoSEQ multiplex PCR; TCRdb stores in-frame clones only, minus some. The table lists around 180,000 clones, approximately 94% of them singletons. The sequencing input was blood. The receptors were sampled from a young woman in good health. Both conserved end residues are trimmed from each CDR3. D genes are given only for firm matches. Not every row has a clone size; where given, it reads once, few, many or a size class.

j_call,d_call,clone_size,v_call,cdr3_aa
TRBJ2-1,TRBD2,-,TRBV19,ASGGLAANEQF
TRBJ2-7,TRBD1,-,TRBV7-6,ASSPGTGSSYEQY
TRBJ1-4,TRBD1,-,TRBV29-1,SVTGQASEKLF
TRBJ2-1,TRBD2,-,TRBV6-5,ASSRQWGGDEQF
TRBJ1-4,TRBD1,once,TRBV11-2,ASSAGQFFNEKLF
TRBJ1-3,-,-,TRBV7-9,ASSYRQDNSGNTIY
TRBJ1-3,-,once,TRBV2,ASSHPDGPGNTIY
TRBJ2-3,-,-,TRBV5-1,ASSLGLTDTQY
TRBJ2-2,-,-,TRBV2,ASSEGFANTGELF
TRBJ1-6,-,-,TRBV11-2,ASSPGSIVSSYNSPLH
TRBJ2-5,-,-,TRBV28,ASSFEGLQETQY
TRBJ2-3,-,-,TRBV6-2/TRBV6-3,ASSYASTDTQY
TRBJ2-1,TRBD2,few,TRBV7-6,ASSRGLAGGVYNEQF
TRBJ2-7,TRBD2,-,TRBV4-2,ASSHLAGDPYEQY
TRBJ2-3,-,-,TRBV7-3,ASSFGAYTDTQY
TRBJ2-7,TRBD2,-,TRBV18,ASSPGPVGRGSSYEQY
TRBJ2-1,TRBD2,-,TRBV27,ASSSPGLAGDIEQF
TRBJ1-2,TRBD1,-,TRBV28,ATFSRDRDREDGYT
TRBJ1-3,-,-,TRBV5-4,ASSPGGFGNTIY
TRBJ1-2,TRBD1,-,TRBV6-5,ASTRTGGLYGYT
TRBJ1-5,-,-,TRBV24-1,ATSPPGNQPQH
TRBJ1-5,-,-,TRBV7-9,ASSSSRSNQPQH
TRBJ1-6,-,-,TRBV20-1,SASIFRNSPLH
TRBJ1-1,-,-,TRBV4-3,ASSPPPLSSGTEAF
TRBJ1-4,TRBD1,-,TRBV5-1,ASSSGQGGEKLF
TRBJ2-1,-,-,TRBV4-1,ASSQGGWEQF
TRBJ2-5,TRBD2,-,TRBV2,ASSGTSGGASRETQY
TRBJ1-6,-,-,TRBV6-5,ASSYSTMGNSPLH
TRBJ1-2,TRBD1,-,TRBV15,ATSNPGQGAYGYT
TRBJ2-2,-,-,TRBV7-8,ASSLEPYTGELF
TRBJ2-7,-,-,TRBV10-2,ASSDVPMLLEQY
TRBJ1-3,TRBD1,-,TRBV7-2,ASSSRGGQGATGNTIY
TRBJ1-1,TRBD1,-,TRBV19,ASSPRGGGRTEAF
TRBJ2-7,TRBD1,-,TRBV20-1,SGQVDGEQY
TRBJ1-6,TRBD1,-,TRBV10-3,AINTDRGNSPLH
TRBJ2-7,TRBD1,-,TRBV18,ASSPLGTGSNYEQY
TRBJ1-2,-,-,TRBV6-2/TRBV6-3,ASSYSTRLTNGYT
TRBJ1-4,-,-,TRBV5-1,ASSLAWPPTNEKLF
TRBJ2-6,-,-,TRBV19,ASQGGRTGANVLT
TRBJ1-2,TRBD1,-,TRBV6-2/TRBV6-3,ASSYSDRGFHGYT
TRBJ2-1,TRBD2,-,TRBV18,ASSPPALAGRNEQF
TRBJ2-1,-,-,TRBV9,ASSVRGRPYNEQF
TRBJ1-4,TRBD1,once,TRBV19,ASSTRTGGSGEKLF
TRBJ1-1,-,once,TRBV27,ASSIRRNTEAF
TRBJ1-5,TRBD1,few,TRBV3-1/TRBV3-2,ASSARGQPQH
TRBJ2-2,TRBD1,-,TRBV5-6,ASSPVIGTGAGGELF
TRBJ1-5,-,-,TRBV6-1,ASSQAGGNQPQH
TRBJ2-7,-,-,TRBV7-2,ASSLGGLIYEQY
TRBJ1-2,-,-,TRBV4-1,ASSREPQGGKRGYT
TRBJ1-1,TRBD1,-,TRBV5-1,ASSPYQGALSTEAF